Following are 31 T cell receptor beta chains from one sample sequenced in a study of human T cells and chemical hapten exposure. TCRdb analysed the 5' RACE reads with MiXCR anew, one entry per CDR3 protein. This sample carries roughly 120,000 distinct CDR3 sequences, roughly 18% of them seen once, and the ten largest clones take around 3%. The authors' total RNA extraction used unfractionated whole blood. The receptors stem from a human donor in good health.

This chain connects TRBV18 to TRBJ2-2; D gene unclear. Germline loops: CDR1 KGHSH, CDR2 LQKENI. Trimming removed 1 base from V and 2 bases from J, with 5 bases in between. The CDR3 consists of 14 residues. The CDR3 DNA follows: TGTGCCAGCTCACCACTGGACAACACCGGGGAGCTGTTTTTT. Protein product: CASSPLDNTGELFF.

The chain links TRBV6-5 to TRBJ2-7; 9 bases line up with TRBD2. The CDR3 has 15 amino acids. CDR1 is MNHEY, CDR2 SVGAGI, per germline. V shed 4 bases and J 4 bases; nucleotides not matched to a gene: 8. The CDR3 sequence is CASSFSSGASYEQYF. In DNA form, the CDR3 reads TGTGCCAGCAGTTTTTCTAGCGGGGCCTCGTACGAGCAGTACTTC.

This clonotype was detected a few times. J is TRBJ2-3 and V is TRBV20-1; TRBD2 matches at 7 bases. From germline, CDR1 is DFQATT and CDR2 SNEGSKA (reference sequence). There are 15 residues in the CDR3. Trimming at V came to 5 bases and at J to 2 bases, leaving 10 bases not matched to a gene. The CDR3 spells CSADFGGSPTDTQYF. The CDR3 DNA sequence: TGCAGTGCTGACTTTGGCGGGAGCCCCACAGATACGCAGTATTTT.

This clonotype came up many times. The chain uses TRBV20-1 and TRBJ2-2; D is perhaps TRBD1 (5 bases). Germline V gives CDR1 DFQATT, CDR2 SNEGSKA (reference sequence). The CDR3 length is 16 residues. V was clipped by 3 bases and J by 2 bases, with 16 bases between them. The CDR3 protein is CSASYLTGPNTGELFF. CDR3 coding DNA: TGCAGTGCTAGTTACCTAACAGGCCCAAACACCGGGGAGCTGTTTTTT.

This clonotype has more than one count but fewer than ten. The chain couples TRBV6-5 to TRBJ1-1, with TRBD1 matching 10 bases. CDR1 and CDR2 from the germline V gene are MNHEY and SVGAGI. Trimming took 5 bases from V and 5 from J; bases not matched to a gene: 5. The CDR3 has 14 residues. The CDR3 region is CASSRTGGSTEAFF. The CDR3 DNA sequence: TGTGCCAGCAGTCGGACAGGGGGAAGTACTGAAGCTTTCTTT.

J is TRBJ1-6 and V is TRBV18; 8 nucleotides line up with TRBD1. Trimming took 3 bases from V and 6 from J; bases not matched to a gene: 10. CDR3 length: 17 residues. Germline V gives CDR1 KGHSH, CDR2 LQKENI. Here the CDR3 DNA reads TGTGCCAGCTCACCGGGTGGACAGGGAAGACCTAATTCACCCCTCCACTTT. Amino acids: CASSPGGQGRPNSPLHF.

This clonotype was counted only a few times. V is TRBV5-6 and J is TRBJ2-1; 8 nucleotides align to TRBD2. The V gene end was trimmed by 2 bases and the J gene end by 7 bases; junction bases not matched to a gene: 8. Germline lookup yields CDR1 SGHDT and CDR2 YYEEEE. The length of the CDR3 is 15 residues. The CDR3: CASSFRTSHKNEQFF. CDR3 DNA: TGTGCCAGCAGCTTCCGGACTAGCCACAAAAATGAGCAGTTCTTC.

This clonotype has more than one count but fewer than ten. This chain links TRBV5-1 with TRBJ1-1; D gene unclear. Germline-derived CDR1 and CDR2 are SGHRS and YFSETQ. The CDR3 spans 14 residues. The ends were cut back, 4 bases at V and 5 bases at J, with 15 bases in the middle. CDR3 amino acids: CASSPSTGKTEAFF. The CDR3 DNA reads as TGCGCCAGCAGCCCGTCGACGGGGAAGACTGAAGCTTTCTTT.

This clonotype appeared once. The CDR3 reads CATSSEGPTGSAGYTF. The CDR3 DNA follows: TGTGCCACCAGCAGTGAGGGACCCACAGGGAGCGCCGGCTACACCTTC. The J gene is TRBJ1-2, the V gene TRBV15; D may be TRBD1 (6 bases). V was clipped by 3 bases and J by 8 bases, with 22 bases between them. The CDR3 extends over 16 amino acids. CDR1 and CDR2 (germline): LNHNV, YYDKDF (reference sequence). The entire variable domain, with the rest obtained from reference TRBV15 and TRBJ1-2, is as follows: DAMVIQNPRYQVTQFGKPVTLSCSQTLNHNVMYWYQQKSSQAPKLLFHYYDKDFNNEADTPDNFQSRRPNTSFCFLDIRSPGLGDTAMYLCATSSEGPTGSAGYTFGSGTRLTVV.

V and J are TRBV12-3 or TRBV12-4 and TRBJ2-7, with TRBD2 identical over 7 bases. The CDR3 is made up of 13 amino acids. Trimming removed 6 bases from V and 6 bases from J; junction bases left unmatched: 8. The CDR3 DNA follows: TGTGCCAGCAGCATCACTAGCGCCAGCGAGCAGTACTTC. Its protein is CASSITSASEQYF.

This chain uses TRBV4-1 with TRBJ1-2; unclear D gene. Looked up from germline, CDR1 is MGHRA and CDR2 is YSYEKL. Trimming shortened V by 3 bases and J by 8 bases, and 13 bases separated the two germline ends. The CDR3 covers 13 residues. The CDR3 sequence is CASSHTQREGYTF. In DNA form, the CDR3 reads TGCGCCAGCAGCCACACGCAGAGGGAAGGCTACACCTTC.

The chain employs TRBV5-6 and TRBJ1-6; D gene unclear. The germline V and J ends were trimmed by 5 bases and 0 bases, with 9 bases remaining between them. From germline, CDR1 is SGHDT and CDR2 YYEEEE. There are 15 residues in the CDR3. CDR3 DNA: TGTGCCAGCAGGCGAGGAAGCTCCTATAATTCACCCCTCCACTTT. Its protein product is CASRRGSSYNSPLHF.

This clonotype was picked up a small number of times. This rearrangement joins TRBV15 to TRBJ2-2, with TRBD1 matching 8 bases. CDR1 and CDR2 from the germline V gene are LNHNV and YYDKDF (reference sequence). V lost 3 bases, J lost 9 bases, and 9 bases stayed unmatched. The CDR3 is made up of 15 amino acids. The CDR3 sequence is CATSSKTGAGRELFF. The DNA for the CDR3 is TGTGCCACCAGCAGCAAGACAGGGGCCGGCAGGGAGCTGTTTTTT.

This chain links TRBV28 with TRBJ1-5, with 8 bases lining up with TRBD1. CDR3 length: 16 amino acids. Germline loops: CDR1 MDHEN, CDR2 SYDVKM. The V gene end was trimmed by 3 bases and the J gene end by 2 bases; junction bases not matched to a gene: 6. The CDR3 region is CASSLSGGVGNQPQHF. The CDR3 nucleotides read TGTGCCAGCAGTTTGTCAGGGGGCGTGGGCAATCAGCCCCAGCATTTT.

This clonotype turned up a few times. The gene calls are TRBV20-1 and TRBJ2-7; D may be TRBD2 (7 bases). The CDR3 extends over 15 amino acids. The germline V gene encodes CDR1 DFQATT and CDR2 SNEGSKA (reference sequence). The V and J ends lost 5 bases and 6 bases respectively, with 23 bases between them. CDR3 bases: TGCAGTGCTCCTGGGGGGGGCGCGGGGACGAGCGAGCAGTACTTC. Protein sequence: CSAPGGGAGTSEQYF.

At least ten counts were recorded for this clonotype. This sequence joins TRBV12-3 or TRBV12-4 and TRBJ1-5, with D unresolved. The CDR3 runs to 12 residues. With 3 bases removed from V and 6 bases from J, the gap between germline ends came to 6 bases. The CDR3 region has the DNA TGTGCCAGCAGTTTGGCGGGTCAGCCCCAGCATTTT. Protein sequence: CASSLAGQPQHF.

This clonotype was found a few times. This chain joins TRBV6-4 and TRBJ2-3; 9 nucleotides match TRBD2. Trimming at V came to 5 bases and at J to 2 bases, leaving 8 bases not matched to a gene. CDR1 is MRHNA and CDR2 is SNTAGT in the germline V gene. The CDR3 covers 16 residues. CDR3 coding DNA: TGTGCCAGCAGTACGGATAGCGGGAGAACCACAGATACGCAGTATTTT. Protein product: CASSTDSGRTTDTQYF.

This clonotype was counted between two and nine times. At one boundary the junction diverges from the germline segment, which might be a read error. The rearrangement uses TRBV5-1 and TRBJ2-1, with D tentatively TRBD2 (7 bases). The germline CDR1 and CDR2 sequences are SGHRS and YFSETQ. The length of the CDR3 is 13 residues. The CDR3 protein is CASSRGGGGEQFF. DNA for the CDR3: TGCGCCAGCAGCCGGGGAGGGGGAGGTGAGCAGTTCTTT.

V is TRBV6-5 and J is TRBJ2-1; 13 nucleotides agree with TRBD2. Losses at the gene ends were 0 bases for V and 8 bases for J; bases not matched to a gene: 7. CDR1 MNHEY and CDR2 SVGAGI come from the germline V gene. This CDR3 has 17 residues. CDR3 sequence (DNA): TGTGCCAGCAGTTACTCCTGGACTAGCGGGAGTTTCTATGAGCAGTTCTTC. It yields the protein CASSYSWTSGSFYEQFF.

The chain joins TRBV6-6 to TRBJ2-7; TRBD1 aligns across 9 bases. The trim removed 5 bases at V and 8 bases at J, leaving 10 bases unmatched. Germline CDR1 reads MNHNY; CDR2 reads SVGAGI (reference sequence). CDR3 length: 14 amino acids. In nucleotides, the CDR3 is TGTGCCAGCAGTATGGACAGGGGCCTGATCCAGCAGTACTTC. Translated, it gives CASSMDRGLIQQYF.

This clonotype was counted between two and nine times. V usage is TRBV3-1 and J usage is TRBJ1-2; D is undetermined. V lost 1 base, J lost 4 bases, and 4 bases lay in between. This CDR3 comprises 12 residues. In germline, CDR1 is LGHDT, CDR2 YNNKEL (reference sequence). The DNA for the CDR3 is TGTGCCAGCAGCCAAGCCCCCTATGGCTACACCTTC. Translated, it gives CASSQAPYGYTF.

The chain couples TRBV11-2 to TRBJ2-1; D might be TRBD1 (6 bases). The CDR3 runs 15 residues. Germline loops: CDR1 SGHAT, CDR2 FQNNGV. V dropped 5 bases and J dropped 0 bases, with 11 bases sitting between them. This chain's CDR3 is CASSKGESSYNEQFF. The CDR3 DNA reads as TGTGCCAGCAGCAAGGGGGAGAGCTCCTACAATGAGCAGTTCTTC.

The chain joins TRBV28 to TRBJ2-7; 12 bases map to TRBD2. The V segment lost 6 bases and the J segment 2 bases; nucleotides outside the gene matches: 5. Germline V lookup: CDR1 MDHEN, CDR2 SYDVKM. The CDR3 spans 15 residues. The DNA of the CDR3 is TGTGCCAGCAGGGGAGGACTAGCGGGAACCTACGAGCAGTACTTC. Amino acid sequence: CASRGGLAGTYEQYF.

This chain joins TRBV10-2 and TRBJ2-1; TRBD2 matches 7 bases. V lost 10 bases and J lost 4; bases outside the gene matches: 13. The CDR3 covers 15 residues. Per the germline V gene, CDR1 is WSHSY and CDR2 is SAAADI. The CDR3 loop reads CATSFSGMVYNEQFF. In DNA form, the CDR3 reads TGCGCCACTTCGTTCAGCGGGATGGTATACAATGAGCAGTTCTTC.

The chain uses TRBV5-1 and TRBJ2-7; no definite D call. The germline CDR1 and CDR2 sequences are SGHRS and YFSETQ. Deletions cut 0 bases from V and 7 bases from J, with 14 bases between. This CDR3 contains 14 residues. The CDR3 coding sequence is TGCGCCAGCAGCTTGGGGCACTCGACGTGGGAGCAGTACTTC. Translation: CASSLGHSTWEQYF.

J is TRBJ1-1 and V is TRBV5-1; D possibly corresponds to TRBD1 (6 bases). Germline-derived CDR1 and CDR2 are SGHRS and YFSETQ. There are 12 residues in the CDR3. V was clipped by 7 bases and J by 8 bases, with 15 bases between them. CDR3 amino acids: CASGDTLTEAFF. CDR3 DNA sequence: TGCGCCAGCGGGGACACACTCACCGAAGCTTTCTTT.

This clonotype turned up a few times. CDR3 sequence (DNA): TGTGCCAGCAGCTTAGCCTATGGGGACAGGGGGCAGTTCTTC. Translated, it gives CASSLAYGDRGQFF. The chain carries TRBV7-8 and TRBJ2-1, with 10 nucleotides matching TRBD1. The CDR3 has 14 amino acids. With 0 bases clipped from V and 12 bases from J, the junction kept 5 bases outside the gene matches. Per germline, CDR1 SGHVS and CDR2 FQNEAQ.

The rearrangement joins TRBV29-1 to TRBJ2-5, with D hard to call. With 2 bases removed from V and 2 bases from J, the gap between germline ends came to 6 bases. CDR1 is SQVTM, CDR2 ANQGSEA, per germline. There are 12 residues in the CDR3. The CDR3 sequence: CSVEIRQETQYF. Written as DNA, the CDR3 is TGCAGCGTTGAAATCAGACAAGAGACCCAGTACTTC.

The table lists this clonotype with a few counts. This chain joins TRBV13 and TRBJ2-3; TRBD2 matches at 12 bases. The CDR3 sequence is 16 residues long. CDR1 is PRHDT and CDR2 is FYEKMQ in the germline V gene (reference sequence). Trimming cost V 4 bases and J 4 bases; bases outside gene matches: 6. The CDR3, as DNA: TGTGCCAGCAGCTCCAGACTAGCGGGGGTCCCAGATACGCAGTATTTT. It yields the protein CASSSRLAGVPDTQYF.

V usage is TRBV9 and J usage is TRBJ2-6; TRBD2 agrees at 13 bases. Germline V gene data show CDR1 as SGDLS and CDR2 as YYNGEE. This CDR3 is built from 18 residues. J lost 0 bases, V lost 3 bases, and 3 bases had no gene match. CDR3 bases: TGTGCCAGCAGCGCCAGACTAGCGGGGGGCTCTGGGGCCAACGTCCTGACTTTC. Its translation: CASSARLAGGSGANVLTF.

The rearrangement links TRBV6-6 to TRBJ2-3, with 8 positions matching TRBD2. CDR3 length: 16 amino acids. The V and J ends lost 8 bases and 2 bases, in that order; junction bases with no gene match: 12. Looked up from germline, CDR1 is MNHNY and CDR2 is SVGAGI (reference sequence). CDR3 DNA sequence: TGTGCCAGCGTCTCGGGAGGGAAGTTTAACACAGATACGCAGTATTTT. Its protein product is CASVSGGKFNTDTQYF.